This TCR beta chain was recovered during a study of memory CD4+ T cells and cytomegalovirus serostatus. Study summary: Healthy Belgian adult donors included roughly nine CMV-positive and 24 CMV-negative people.

The sort gate was single viable CD3+CD4+CD8-CD45RO+ cells for memory CD4+ T cells. Serostatus was set by detecting CMV pp150, pp28, p38, p52 IgG. The CDR3 is made up of 13 amino acids. TCRdb's copy holds only in-frame clones and misses some; the assay was immunoSEQ multiplex PCR. The top ten hold less than 2.5% of the sample, which has around 45,000 clones, over 65% seen once. The gene calls are TRBV1 and TRBJ2-3. TRBV1 is shown as a pseudogene. This receptor was identified in an adult in good health and CMV-seronegative. The sequencing input was memory CD4+ T cells from blood. CDR3 loop: CTSSQFEPDTQYF. CDR3 nucleotides: TGCACCAGCAGCCAATTTGAACCAGATACGCAGTATTTT.